Following are 9 T cell receptor beta chains from one sample sequenced in a study of OX40 agonist ivuxolimab in advanced cancers. Repertoires were generated with immunoSEQ multiplex PCR, while TCRdb's copy carries only in-frame clones and drops some. This table has about 27,000 clones, roughly 80% appearing once. Sequences were derived from CD4+ or CD8+ T cells sorted from blood, sampled in a trial of the OX40 agonist ivuxolimab. The source of these receptors is an adult with an advanced solid tumor such as melanoma, head and neck, liver or kidney cancer.

V and J are TRBV2 and TRBJ2-7; 10 nucleotides match TRBD1. J lost 4 bases, V lost 7 bases, and 10 bases had no gene match. In germline, CDR1 is SNHLY, CDR2 FYNNEI. CDR3 length equals 15 residues. Here the CDR3 DNA reads TGTGCCAGCACACCCTCGACAGGGGGCACTTACGAGCAGTACTTC. Its translation: CASTPSTGGTYEQYF.

Regarding this clone: A junction boundary mismatches the germline segment, possibly from a read error. The chain recombines TRBV5-5 with TRBJ1-3; D remains unclear. Looked up from germline, CDR1 is SGHKS and CDR2 is YYEKEE (reference sequence). The CDR3 totals 14 residues. CDR3: CAGSVTAIGNTIYF. The CDR3 DNA reads TGTGCCGGCAGCGTTACAGCGATTGGAAACACCATATATTTT.

The chain employs TRBV7-5 and TRBJ1-2. TRBV7-5 is shown as a pseudogene. The CDR3 spans 14 residues. DNA of the CDR3: TGTGCCAGAAGCTACCCGTTCCCCCTCGATGGCTACACCTTC. Amino acids: CARSYPFPLDGYTF.

This rearrangement joins TRBV25-1 to TRBJ1-6; perhaps TRBD1 as D (5 bases). The V gene lost 6 bases and the J gene lost 8 bases, with 17 bases spanning the gap. Per germline, CDR1 MGHDK and CDR2 SYGVNS. The CDR3 is made up of 15 amino acids. CDR3 DNA sequence: TGTGCCAGCAGCGACCTGGGGGTATCGGATTCACCCCTCCACTTT. It encodes CASSDLGVSDSPLHF.

The DNA of the CDR3 is TGCAGCGTGCGTGATAGCGGGAGGGAAACCTACGAGCAGTACTTC. It codes for CSVRDSGRETYEQYF. The genes are TRBV29-1 and TRBJ2-7; 11 bases are shared with TRBD2. After removal of 6 bases from V and 2 bases from J, the junction contained 9 bases not matched to a gene. Germline CDR1 is SQVTM and CDR2 is ANQGSEA. The CDR3 runs 15 residues.

This chain links TRBV5-1 with TRBJ2-3; D uncertain. Germline loops: CDR1 SGHRS, CDR2 YFSETQ. V was shortened by 4 bases and J by 2 bases, with 11 bases between the two germline ends. There are 14 residues in the CDR3. The CDR3 coding sequence is TGCGCCAGCAGCCCGAACTATCTCACAGATACGCAGTATTTT. Translated: CASSPNYLTDTQYF.

The chain joins TRBV28 to TRBJ2-7; TRBD2 is a possible D gene (5 bases). V gave up 7 bases and J gave up 3 bases, with 22 bases separating them. Germline V gives CDR1 MDHEN, CDR2 SYDVKM. This CDR3 has 16 amino acids. CDR3 bases: TGTGCCAGCACCCCACCTTTTCTGTCGGGGAACTACGAGCAGTACTTC. Residues: CASTPPFLSGNYEQYF.

The chain couples TRBV9 to TRBJ2-6; D is perhaps TRBD1 (5 bases). Trimming took 3 bases from V and 0 from J, leaving 13 bases between them. The V gene's germline CDR1 is SGDLS and CDR2 YYNGEE. The CDR3 runs to 17 residues. As DNA, the CDR3 is TGTGCCAGCAGCGAAACGACAGCGTACTCTGGGGCCAACGTCCTGACTTTC. Amino acid sequence: CASSETTAYSGANVLTF.

The chain is built from TRBV7-9 and TRBJ2-1; perhaps TRBD1 as D (6 bases). V was clipped by 4 bases and J by 5 bases, with 18 bases between them. The CDR3 sequence is 16 residues long. Germline values: CDR1 SEHNR, CDR2 FQNEAQ (reference sequence). DNA for the CDR3: TGTGCCAGCAGCTCAATAGAGGGACACTCTAACAATGAGCAGTTCTTC. As protein: CASSSIEGHSNNEQFF.